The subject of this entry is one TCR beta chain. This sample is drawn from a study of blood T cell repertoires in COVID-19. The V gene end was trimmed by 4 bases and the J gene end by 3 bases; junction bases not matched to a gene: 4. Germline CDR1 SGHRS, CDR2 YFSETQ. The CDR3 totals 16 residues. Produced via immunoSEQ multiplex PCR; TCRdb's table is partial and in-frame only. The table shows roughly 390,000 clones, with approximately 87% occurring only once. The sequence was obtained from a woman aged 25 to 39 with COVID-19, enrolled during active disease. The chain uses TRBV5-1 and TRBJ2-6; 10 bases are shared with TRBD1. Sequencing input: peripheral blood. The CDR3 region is CASSEGTGVGANVLTF. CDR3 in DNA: TGCGCCAGCAGCGAAGGGACAGGGGTTGGGGCCAACGTCCTGACTTTC. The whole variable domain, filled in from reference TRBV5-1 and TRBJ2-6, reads KAGVTQTPRYLIKTRGQQVTLSCSPISGHRSVSWYQQTPGQGLQFLFEYFSETQRNKGNFPGRFSGRQFSNSRSEMNVSTLELGDSALYLCASSEGTGVGANVLTFGAGSRLTVL.